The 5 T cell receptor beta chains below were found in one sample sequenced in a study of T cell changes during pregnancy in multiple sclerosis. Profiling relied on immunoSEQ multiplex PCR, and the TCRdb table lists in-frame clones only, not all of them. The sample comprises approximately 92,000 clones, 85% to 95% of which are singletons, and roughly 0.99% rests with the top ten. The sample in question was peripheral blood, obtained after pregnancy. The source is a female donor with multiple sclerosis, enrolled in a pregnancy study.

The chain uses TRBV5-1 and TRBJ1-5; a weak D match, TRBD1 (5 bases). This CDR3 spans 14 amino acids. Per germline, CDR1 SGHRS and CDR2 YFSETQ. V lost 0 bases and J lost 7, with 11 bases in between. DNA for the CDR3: TGCGCCAGCAGCTTGGGGGGGGTGGGGCAGCCCCAGCATTTT. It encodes CASSLGGVGQPQHF. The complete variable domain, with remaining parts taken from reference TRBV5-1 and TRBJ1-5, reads KAGVTQTPRYLIKTRGQQVTLSCSPISGHRSVSWYQQTPGQGLQFLFEYFSETQRNKGNFPGRFSGRQFSNSRSEMNVSTLELGDSALYLCASSLGGVGQPQHFGDGTRLSIL.

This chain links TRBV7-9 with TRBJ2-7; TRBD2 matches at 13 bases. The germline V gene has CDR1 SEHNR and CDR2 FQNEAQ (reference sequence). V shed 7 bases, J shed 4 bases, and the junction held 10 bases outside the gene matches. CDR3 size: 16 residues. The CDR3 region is CASNFAGTSGTYEQYF. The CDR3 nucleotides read TGTGCCAGCAACTTCGCCGGGACTAGCGGGACTTACGAGCAGTACTTC.

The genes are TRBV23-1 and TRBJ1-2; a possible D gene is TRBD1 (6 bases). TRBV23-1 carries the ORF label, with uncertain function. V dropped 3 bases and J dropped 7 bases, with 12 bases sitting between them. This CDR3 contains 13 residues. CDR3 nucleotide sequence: TGCGCCAGCAGTCATTTGGGGGCGTGTGGCTACACCTTC. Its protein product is CASSHLGACGYTF.

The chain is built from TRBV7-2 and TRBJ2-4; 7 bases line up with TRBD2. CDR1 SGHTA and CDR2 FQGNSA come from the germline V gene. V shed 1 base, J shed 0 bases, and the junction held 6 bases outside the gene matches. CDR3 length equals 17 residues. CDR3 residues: CASSLGGGILAKNIQYF. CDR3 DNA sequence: TGTGCCAGCAGCTTAGGGGGGGGAATACTAGCCAAAAACATTCAGTACTTC.

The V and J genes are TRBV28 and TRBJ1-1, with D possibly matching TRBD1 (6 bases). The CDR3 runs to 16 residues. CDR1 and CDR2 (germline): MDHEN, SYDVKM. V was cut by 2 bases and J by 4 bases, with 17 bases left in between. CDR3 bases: TGTGCCAGCAGTTTAATGATGGGGGCTCTAGGCACTGAAGCTTTCTTT. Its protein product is CASSLMMGALGTEAFF.